The clone carrying this TCR beta chain showed up just a few times. The data belong to a study of cytomegalovirus exposure and HLA in healthy donors. Germline values: CDR1 SEHNR, CDR2 FQNEAQ (reference sequence). The CDR3 covers 17 residues. The J segment lost 2 bases and the V segment lost 0 bases, leaving 9 bases of the junction unmatched. Use of 60 Vbeta and 13 Jbeta primers characterized the PCR. Sequencing was performed with immunoSEQ multiplex PCR; in TCRdb, only in-frame clones are kept and a portion is missing. The table includes about 83,000 clones, 75% to 85% detected once. The origin of this receptor is a woman in her 30s in good health and CMV-seronegative. The V call is TRBV7-9, the J call TRBJ2-5; 7 bases match TRBD2. Source material: PBMCs. As DNA, the CDR3 is TGTGCCAGCAGCTTAGCAGTCGGCAGCGGGGTACAAGAGACCCAGTACTTC. It encodes CASSLAVGSGVQETQYF.